The 27 T cell receptor beta chains below all came from one sample that was sequenced in a study of T cell responses to AZD1222 COVID-19 vaccine. The assay was immunoSEQ multiplex PCR, and TCRdb's table has in-frame clones only and misses some. Of 150,000 to 200,000 clones listed, 88% were seen once; the top ten hold around 5.9%. Source: peripheral blood, taken on day 0 of AZD1222 vaccination. These receptors all stem from an adult in good health.

The chain is built from TRBV7-8 and TRBJ2-1; weak D call: TRBD1 (6 bases). The germline V gene encodes CDR1 SGHVS and CDR2 FQNEAQ. Trimming removed 5 bases at V and 3 bases at J, with 20 bases between. This CDR3 is built from 17 residues. The CDR3 DNA reads as TGTGCCAGCAGCGCTGGGCGGTCAGGGGTTATCTACAATGAGCAGTTCTTC. Its translation is CASSAGRSGVIYNEQFF.

The chain couples TRBV11-2 to TRBJ1-6; D is unclear. The CDR3 is 14 residues long. V lost 4 bases and J 3 bases, leaving 7 bases between the germline ends. In germline, CDR1 is SGHAT, CDR2 FQNNGV. DNA for the CDR3: TGTGCCAGCAGCTCTCCGATCTATAATTCACCCCTCCACTTT. Its protein is CASSSPIYNSPLHF.

The DNA of the CDR3 is TGCAGCGTTGGAGAGGCTGAAGCTTTCTTT. Residues: CSVGEAEAFF. This chain links TRBV29-1 with TRBJ1-1; D is undetermined. V dropped 4 bases and J dropped 6 bases, with 6 bases sitting between them. CDR3 length equals 10 residues. Germline CDR1 reads SQVTM; CDR2 reads ANQGSEA.

The V gene is TRBV19, the J gene TRBJ1-1; the D gene is possibly TRBD1 (6 bases). This CDR3 has 14 amino acids. Germline loops: CDR1 LNHDA, CDR2 SQIVND (reference sequence). The V and J ends lost 10 bases and 2 bases respectively, with 17 bases between them. The CDR3 DNA is TGTGCCACCGGACAGCCTTACTCCAACACTGAAGCTTTCTTT. Translation gives CATGQPYSNTEAFF.

The chain recombines TRBV5-1 with TRBJ1-4, with 7 bases matching TRBD1. With V trimmed by 2 bases and J by 3 bases, 4 bases remained unmatched. The length of the CDR3 is 15 residues. Germline-derived CDR1 and CDR2 are SGHRS and YFSETQ. The CDR3 protein is CASSFWTGANEKLFF. The CDR3 region has the DNA TGCGCCAGCAGCTTCTGGACAGGAGCTAATGAAAAACTGTTTTTT.

Here the CDR3 reads CASSPLGPAGPSGNTIYF. As DNA, the CDR3 is TGTGCCAGCTCACCATTAGGGCCGGCAGGGCCCTCTGGAAACACCATATATTTT. This chain joins TRBV18 and TRBJ1-3, with a tentative D call TRBD1 (5 bases). Trimming took off 2 bases at V and 0 bases at J, with 17 bases between the two ends. In germline, CDR1 is KGHSH, CDR2 LQKENI. The CDR3 extends over 18 amino acids.

The count of this clone is one. The gene calls are TRBV28 and TRBJ1-5; no reliable D call. Germline V gives CDR1 MDHEN, CDR2 SYDVKM. The CDR3 spans 15 residues. V gave up 6 bases and J gave up 0 bases, with 12 bases separating them. The CDR3 reads CASRPFIDSNQPQHF. In nucleotides, the CDR3 is TGTGCCAGCAGACCGTTCATTGATAGCAATCAGCCCCAGCATTTT.

The CDR3: CASSQGATQPQHF. For the CDR3, the DNA is TGTGCCAGTAGTCAGGGGGCGACTCAGCCCCAGCATTTT. The rearrangement joins TRBV19 to TRBJ1-5, with 8 nucleotides matching TRBD1. CDR3 length equals 13 residues. V was clipped by 5 bases and J by 6 bases; unmatched bases: 3. Germline V gene data show CDR1 as LNHDA and CDR2 as SQIVND (reference sequence).

The chain uses TRBV6-6 and TRBJ2-1; D remains unclear. Trimming cost V 4 bases and J 2 bases, with 6 bases left between them. CDR3 size: 13 residues. The germline V gene encodes CDR1 MNHNY and CDR2 SVGAGI (reference sequence). The CDR3 sequence: CASSSGTYNEQFF. DNA of the CDR3: TGTGCCAGCAGTTCTGGGACCTACAATGAGCAGTTCTTC.

This rearrangement joins TRBV6-2 or TRBV6-3 to TRBJ2-1; a possible D gene is TRBD1 (7 bases). CDR1 is MNHEY, CDR2 SVGEGT, per germline. The length of the CDR3 is 15 residues. The V end lost 5 bases, the J end lost 5 bases, and 16 bases lay between the germline ends. This chain's CDR3 is CASSAGTAYNNEQFF. The CDR3 DNA follows: TGTGCCAGCAGTGCGGGGACAGCATATAACAATGAGCAGTTCTTC.

This clone was seen only a few times. The chain joins TRBV19 to TRBJ1-5, with 9 bases that match TRBD1. The CDR3 consists of 16 residues. V was pared by 5 bases and J by 1 base, with 6 bases of the junction left unmatched. The germline V gene has CDR1 LNHDA and CDR2 SQIVND (reference sequence). The CDR3 loop reads CASSHPGQGSNQPQHF. CDR3 bases: TGTGCCAGTAGTCACCCGGGACAGGGCAGCAATCAGCCCCAGCATTTT.

The chain is built from TRBV9 and TRBJ2-7; weak D call: TRBD2 (6 bases). The ends were cut back, 0 bases at V and 3 bases at J, with 22 bases in the middle. Looked up from germline, CDR1 is SGDLS and CDR2 is YYNGEE. The CDR3 sequence is 18 residues long. The CDR3 DNA follows: TGTGCCAGCAGCGTAGACCCTTCTAGCGACCTAATCCGCTACGAGCAGTACTTC. Protein: CASSVDPSSDLIRYEQYF.

The rearrangement joins TRBV27 to TRBJ1-2, with unresolved D. The germline V gene encodes CDR1 MNHEY and CDR2 SMNVEV (reference sequence). This CDR3 has 13 residues. Trimming took 7 bases from V and 5 from J, leaving 14 bases between them. The CDR3 DNA follows: TGTGCCAGCAAGTTTTACAGTACTTATGGCTACACCTTC. This encodes CASKFYSTYGYTF.

This chain links TRBV19 with TRBJ1-3; D remains ambiguous. V was cut by 1 base and J by 4 bases, with 14 bases left in between. This CDR3 has 16 residues. Germline CDR1 and CDR2: LNHDA and SQIVND (reference sequence). CDR3: CASSIGSVTVGNTIYF. In nucleotides, the CDR3 is TGTGCCAGTAGTATAGGGTCGGTGACGGTCGGAAACACCATATATTTT.

This chain links TRBV30 with TRBJ2-3; the D gene is possibly TRBD1 (6 bases). The CDR3 is 14 residues long. Deletions cut 4 bases from V and 2 bases from J, with 13 bases between. The V gene's germline CDR1 is GTSNPN and CDR2 SVGIG (reference sequence). The CDR3: CAWNFGQTTDTQYF. DNA of the CDR3: TGTGCCTGGAATTTCGGACAGACCACAGATACGCAGTATTTT. The variable domain in full, completed from reference TRBV30 and TRBJ2-3, reads SQTIHQWPATLVQPVGSPLSLECTVEGTSNPNLYWYRQAAGRGLQLLFYSVGIGQISSEVPQNLSASRPQDRQFILSSKKLLLSDSGFYLCAWNFGQTTDTQYFGPGTRLTVL.

This clone occurred a few times. This chain connects TRBV28 to TRBJ2-1; the D gene is possibly TRBD2 (5 bases). V was shortened by 5 bases and J by 12 bases, with 26 bases between the two germline ends. Per germline, CDR1 MDHEN and CDR2 SYDVKM. The CDR3 sequence is 16 residues long. The CDR3 region has the DNA TGTGCCAGCAGTCGCCCCTCTAGCAGTCAGGTTTATTGGCAGTTCTTC. It yields the protein CASSRPSSSQVYWQFF.

The CDR3: CAINKGGGTDTQYF. The CDR3 bases are TGTGCCATCAATAAGGGGGGAGGTACAGATACGCAGTATTTT. The chain uses TRBV10-3 and TRBJ2-3; either TRBD1 or TRBD2 may supply D (6 bases each). The CDR3 extends over 14 amino acids. Trimming cost V 7 bases and J 3 bases, with 14 bases left between them. CDR1 is ENHRY, CDR2 SYGVKD, per germline.

The V call is TRBV29-1, the J call TRBJ2-7, with 7 bases fitting TRBD1. Germline CDR1 is SQVTM and CDR2 is ANQGSEA. This CDR3 comprises 13 residues. The junction had 7 bases not matched to a gene; V was cut back by 6 bases and J by 2 bases. The CDR3 loop is CSVLTGNPYEQYF. The CDR3 DNA follows: TGCAGCGTGCTGACAGGGAATCCCTACGAGCAGTACTTC.

The rearrangement links TRBV4-1 to TRBJ2-7; D may be TRBD2 (5 bases). Germline V gives CDR1 MGHRA, CDR2 YSYEKL. Trimming took off 1 base at V and 7 bases at J, with 17 bases between the two ends. There are 15 residues in the CDR3. This chain's CDR3 is CASSQAASRSGEQYF. Written as DNA, the CDR3 is TGCGCCAGCAGCCAAGCGGCTAGTCGTTCGGGGGAGCAGTACTTC.

Note on this clone: The same CDR3 also results from other DNA sequences found in this sample. J is TRBJ1-6 and V is TRBV5-1; 7 nucleotides agree with TRBD1. The CDR3 covers 14 residues. Trimming cost V 0 bases and J 6 bases; bases outside gene matches: 0. Germline CDR1 SGHRS, CDR2 YFSETQ. This CDR3 reads CASSLGQGNSPLHF. In DNA, the CDR3 is TGCGCCAGCAGCTTGGGACAGGGTAATTCACCCCTCCACTTT.

The chain recombines TRBV19 with TRBJ2-7; the D is unclear. The CDR3 consists of 12 residues. The germline gives CDR1 LNHDA, CDR2 SQIVND (reference sequence). V lost 3 bases and J lost 7, with 10 bases in between. DNA of the CDR3: TGTGCCAGTAGTATTTTAGGTCGTGAGCAGTACTTC. It is translated as CASSILGREQYF.

The rearrangement links TRBV7-2 to TRBJ2-7; possibly TRBD2 for D (6 bases). This CDR3 region has 13 residues. V lost 5 bases and J lost 2, with 10 bases in between. In germline, CDR1 is SGHTA, CDR2 FQGNSA. This CDR3 is CASSVGGAYEQYF. CDR3 coding DNA: TGTGCCAGCAGCGTAGGAGGGGCCTACGAGCAGTACTTC.

The V call is TRBV12-2, the J call TRBJ1-1; the table's D call TRBD1 went unverified against the DNA. TRBV12-2 is termed a pseudogene. This CDR3 spans 14 amino acids. DNA of the CDR3: TGTGCAAGTCCCTTGGGACAGGGCTCTCGGGGGGCTTTCTTT. It is translated as CASPLGQGSRGAFF.

The V and J genes are TRBV7-9 and TRBJ2-3; the match to TRBD2 covers 13 bases. V lost 5 bases, J lost 4 bases, and 3 bases stayed unmatched. CDR1 is SEHNR, CDR2 FQNEAQ, per germline (reference sequence). This CDR3 is 15 amino acids long. The CDR3 spells CASSGGLAGPDTQYF. The CDR3 nucleotides read TGTGCCAGCAGCGGGGGACTAGCGGGGCCAGATACGCAGTATTTT.

The rearrangement uses TRBV27 and TRBJ1-2, with TRBD1 matching 9 bases. J was trimmed by 8 bases and V by 3 bases; bases with no gene match: 7. Germline CDR1 and CDR2: MNHEY and SMNVEV (reference sequence). This CDR3 has 14 amino acids. The CDR3 sequence is CASSFGADRGGYTF. The DNA of the CDR3 is TGTGCCAGCAGTTTCGGCGCGGACAGGGGCGGCTACACCTTC.

This chain uses TRBV7-2 with TRBJ2-2; TRBD1 agrees at 8 bases. The CDR3 covers 16 residues. The trim removed 2 bases at V and 4 bases at J, leaving 6 bases unmatched. Germline assignment: CDR1 SGHTA and CDR2 FQGNSA. Here the CDR3 DNA reads TGTGCCAGCAGCTTAAGAGCGCAGGGGGCCACCGGGGAGCTGTTTTTT. Residues: CASSLRAQGATGELFF.

Here the CDR3 reads CASSQFAMRAEAFF. The CDR3 DNA is TGTGCCAGCAGCCAATTCGCTATGAGGGCTGAAGCTTTCTTT. The rearrangement joins TRBV14 to TRBJ1-1; D is unresolved. Germline V lookup: CDR1 SGHDN, CDR2 FVKESK. The germline V and J ends were trimmed by 2 bases and 6 bases, with 13 bases remaining between them. CDR3 length: 14 amino acids.